This entry describes one T cell receptor beta chain. The antigen remains unidentified. Separate from the roughly 730-subject first cohort, the roughly 120-subject validation cohort was the one that the donors belonged to. In germline, CDR1 is SGHRS, CDR2 YFSETQ. This CDR3 has 15 residues. The V and J ends lost 3 bases and 1 base, in that order; junction bases with no gene match: 3. The entry originates in a study of cytomegalovirus exposure and HLA in healthy donors. Study information: A subsequent analysis stated that the roughly 120 validation repertoires were run on the same platform as the 550 to 750 first-cohort repertoires. Whole-study results and caveats: Specificity of a few CMV-associated chains for CMV antigens was verified in vitro. Later, an analysis found that TCR clusters from the first cohort tended to co-occur in the 90 to 150 validation repertoires.

The protocol was immunoSEQ multiplex PCR, while the TCRdb copy is restricted to in-frame clones and leaves out a portion. The sample comprises 80,000 to 100,000 clones, roughly nine tenths of which are singletons, and 5.5% to 7.5% rests with the top ten. This TCR was recovered from a young man in good health and CMV-seropositive. Sequenced sample: PBMCs. The V and J genes are TRBV5-1 and TRBJ2-3; 9 nucleotides agree with TRBD1. The CDR3 coding sequence is TGCGCCAGCAGCTCCCGGGACAGGGGCACAGATACGCAGTATTTT. As protein: CASSSRDRGTDTQYF.